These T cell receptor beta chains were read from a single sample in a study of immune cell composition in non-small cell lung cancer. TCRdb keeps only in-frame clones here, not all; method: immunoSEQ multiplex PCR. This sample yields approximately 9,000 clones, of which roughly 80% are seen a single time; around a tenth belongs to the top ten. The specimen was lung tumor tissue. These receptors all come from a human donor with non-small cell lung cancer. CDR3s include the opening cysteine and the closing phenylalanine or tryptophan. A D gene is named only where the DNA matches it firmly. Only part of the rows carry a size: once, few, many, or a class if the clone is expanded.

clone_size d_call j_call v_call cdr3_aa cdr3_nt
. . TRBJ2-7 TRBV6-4 CASSAATGSEQYF TGTGCCAGCAGTGCCGCCACAGGGTCCGAGCAGTACTTC
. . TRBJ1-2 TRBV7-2 CASSLAKGLLNYGYTF TGTGCCAGCAGCTTAGCGAAGGGGCTATTGAACTATGGCTACACCTTC
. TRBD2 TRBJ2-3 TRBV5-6 CASSFFFGGTSTDTQYF TGTGCCAGCAGCTTTTTTTTCGGGGGGACTAGCACAGATACGCAGTATTTT
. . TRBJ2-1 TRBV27 CASSLLGGPYNEQFF TGTGCCAGCAGTTTATTAGGCGGGCCCTACAATGAGCAGTTCTTC
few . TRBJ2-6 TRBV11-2 CASSWTGGPGANVLTF TGTGCCAGCTCCTGGACTGGGGGGCCTGGGGCCAACGTCCTGACTTTC
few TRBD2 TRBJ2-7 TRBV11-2 CASSASGRTTRYEQYF TGTGCCAGCAGCGCGAGCGGGAGGACTACGAGATACGAGCAGTACTTC
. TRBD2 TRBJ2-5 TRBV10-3 CASSSGLAGNQETQYF TGTGCCTCGAGTTCGGGACTAGCGGGGAACCAAGAGACCCAGTACTTC
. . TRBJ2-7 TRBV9 CASSVDPGPYEQYF TGTGCCAGCAGCGTAGACCCAGGGCCCTACGAGCAGTACTTC
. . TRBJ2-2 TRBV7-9 CASSFTGELFF TGTGCCAGCAGCTTCACCGGGGAGCTGTTTTTT
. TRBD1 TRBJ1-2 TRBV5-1 CASSYTTGEGYTF TGCGCCAGCAGTTATACGACAGGGGAAGGCTACACCTTC
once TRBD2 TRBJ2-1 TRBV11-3 CASSLLAGGDEQFF TGTGCCAGCAGCTTGCTAGCGGGGGGGGATGAGCAGTTCTTC
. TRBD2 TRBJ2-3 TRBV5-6 CASREAGTSTDTQYF TGTGCCTCCCGGGAAGCGGGAACTAGCACAGATACGCAGTATTTT
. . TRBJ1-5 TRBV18 CASSPRGGSPQYGNQPQHF TGTGCCAGCTCACCACGGGGAGGGAGTCCCCAGTATGGCAATCAGCCCCAGCATTTT
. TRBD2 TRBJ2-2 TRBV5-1 CASSGRGGLVNAGELFF TGCGCCAGCAGTGGGCGGGGGGGCCTCGTAAACGCCGGGGAGCTGTTTTTT
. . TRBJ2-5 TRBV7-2 CASSLSKAQYF TGTGCCAGCAGCTTATCGAAGGCCCAGTACTTC
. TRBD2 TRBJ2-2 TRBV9 CASSPWTSGGGELFF TGTGCCAGCAGCCCGTGGACTAGCGGTGGCGGGGAGCTGTTTTTT
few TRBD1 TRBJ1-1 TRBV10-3 CAISRGQGIDTEAFF TGTGCCATCAGCAGAGGACAGGGAATTGACACTGAAGCTTTCTTT
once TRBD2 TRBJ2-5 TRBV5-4 CASSFDLAGIQETQYF TGTGCCAGCAGCTTCGACTTAGCGGGGATCCAAGAGACCCAGTACTTC
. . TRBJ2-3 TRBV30 CAWSAASDTQYF TGTGCCTGGAGTGCGGCTTCAGATACGCAGTATTTT
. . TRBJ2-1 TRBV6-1 CASSETLARNEQFF TGTGCCAGCAGTGAAACCCTAGCGCGTAATGAGCAGTTCTTC
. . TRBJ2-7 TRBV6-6 CASSYSREQYF TGTGCCAGCAGTTACTCGAGGGAGCAGTACTTC
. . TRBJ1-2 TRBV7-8 CASSDYPGTPYGYTF TGTGCCAGCAGCGATTACCCCGGGACGCCCTATGGCTACACCTTC
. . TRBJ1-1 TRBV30 CAWSAGGGTEAFF TGTGCCTGGAGTGCGGGCGGGGGGACTGAAGCTTTCTTT
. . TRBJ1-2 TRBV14 CASSQVRTWSGYTF TGTGCCAGCAGCCAAGTCCGGACCTGGAGTGGCTACACCTTC
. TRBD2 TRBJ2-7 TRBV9 CASSPLGLSGGSYEQYF TGTGCCAGCAGCCCGCTGGGACTAAGCGGGGGATCCTACGAGCAGTACTTC
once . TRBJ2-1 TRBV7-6 CASSSGHFSSSYNEQFF TGTGCCAGCAGCTCTGGGCATTTCTCGAGCTCCTACAATGAGCAGTTCTTC
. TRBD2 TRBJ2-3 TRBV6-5 CASSYYPAGGLDTQYF TGTGCCAGCAGTTACTATCCAGCGGGGGGGCTTGATACGCAGTATTTT
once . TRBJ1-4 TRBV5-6 CASSPDRLSGELFF TGTGCCAGCAGCCCCGACAGATTATCGGGGGAACTGTTTTTT
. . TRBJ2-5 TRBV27 CASSLRGGARETQYF TGTGCCAGCAGTTTAAGGGGGGGGGCGAGGGAGACCCAGTACTTC
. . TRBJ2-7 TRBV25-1 CASSVTHNYEQYF TGTGCCAGCAGTGTGACACATAACTACGAGCAGTACTTC
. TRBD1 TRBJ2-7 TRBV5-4 CASSPPGQGVYEQYF TGTGCCAGCAGCCCCCCGGGACAGGGGGTTTACGAGCAGTACTTC
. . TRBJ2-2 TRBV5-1 CASSLVGGRGPGELFF TGCGCCAGCAGCTTGGTAGGCGGCAGGGGTCCCGGGGAGCTGTTTTTT
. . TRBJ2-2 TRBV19 CASTNPNTGELFF TGTGCCAGTACTAACCCGAACACCGGGGAGCTGTTTTTT
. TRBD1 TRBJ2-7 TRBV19 CASSIRTGSLEQYF TGTGCCAGTAGTATAAGGACAGGGAGTCTCGAGCAGTACTTC
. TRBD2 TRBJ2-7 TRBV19 CASSLSGTNYEQYF TGTGCCAGTAGCCTAAGCGGGACCAACTACGAGCAGTACTTC
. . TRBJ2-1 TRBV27 CASSNPGARSYNEQFF TGTGCCAGCAGCAACCCTGGGGCGCGCTCCTACAATGAGCAGTTCTTC
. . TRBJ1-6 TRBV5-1 CASSFEVQGSPLHF TGCGCCAGCAGCTTCGAAGTTCAGGGTTCACCCCTCCACTTT
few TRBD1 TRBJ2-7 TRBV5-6 CASSLGTTGSYEQYF TGTGCCAGCAGCTTGGGGACGACAGGGTCGTACGAGCAGTACTTC
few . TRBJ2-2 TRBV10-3 CAISESGLGGELFF TGTGCCATCAGTGAGTCTGGGCTCGGCGGGGAGCTGTTTTTT
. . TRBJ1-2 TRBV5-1 CASSPGELDYGYTF TGCGCCAGCAGTCCCGGGGAGCTGGACTATGGCTACACCTTC
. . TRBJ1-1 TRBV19 CASSIGGNTEAFF TGTGCCAGTAGTATCGGCGGGAACACTGAAGCTTTCTTT
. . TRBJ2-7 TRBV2 CASSGVGGTREQYF TGTGCCAGCAGTGGGGTAGGTGGAACTCGCGAGCAGTACTTC